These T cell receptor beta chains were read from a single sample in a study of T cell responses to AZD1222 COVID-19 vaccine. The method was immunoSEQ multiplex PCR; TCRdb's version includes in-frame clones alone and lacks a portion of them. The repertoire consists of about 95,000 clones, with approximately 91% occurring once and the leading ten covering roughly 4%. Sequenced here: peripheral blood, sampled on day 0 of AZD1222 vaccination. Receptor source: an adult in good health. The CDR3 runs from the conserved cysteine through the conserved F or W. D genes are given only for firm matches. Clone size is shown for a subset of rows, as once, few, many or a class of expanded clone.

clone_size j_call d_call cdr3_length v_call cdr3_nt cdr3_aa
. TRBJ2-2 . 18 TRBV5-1 TGCGCCAGCAGCTTGTCCCCTCCCGGAGGGCTGAACACCGGGGAGCTGTTTTTT CASSLSPPGGLNTGELFF
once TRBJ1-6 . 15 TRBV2 TGTGCCAGCAGTGAAGGGGGGGGTTGGGAATCACCCCTCCACTTT CASSEGGGWESPLHF
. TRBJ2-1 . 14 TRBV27 TGTGCCAGCAGGAGGCTGAGCTCCTACAATGAGCAGTTCTTC CASRRLSSYNEQFF
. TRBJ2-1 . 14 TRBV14 TGTGCCAGCAGCTTGGACAGTTGGTACAATGAGCAGTTCTTC CASSLDSWYNEQFF
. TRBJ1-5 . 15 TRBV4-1 TGCGCCAGCAGCCAAGATCGCGGGATGTATCAGCCCCAGCATTTT CASSQDRGMYQPQHF
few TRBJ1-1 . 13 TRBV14 TGTGCCAGCAGCCAAGTGGTCGGCTCTGAAGCTTTCTTT CASSQVVGSEAFF
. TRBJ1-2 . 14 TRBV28 TGTGCCAGCAAATTTCAGCGGAGGACGGGTGGCTACACCTTC CASKFQRRTGGYTF
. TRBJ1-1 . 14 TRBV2 TGTGCCAGCAGTAGGGGGGTTTTGGGCACTGAAGCTTTCTTT CASSRGVLGTEAFF
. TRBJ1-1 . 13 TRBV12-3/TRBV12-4 TGTGCCAGCAGTTTGCAGAGATTCACTGAAGCTTTCTTT CASSLQRFTEAFF
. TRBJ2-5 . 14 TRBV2 TGTGCCAGCAGTGTTCGTCTAGCAGAAGAGACCCAGTACTTC CASSVRLAEETQYF
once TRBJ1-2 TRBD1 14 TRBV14 TGTGCCAGCAGCCAAGAAGAGACAGGGCCTGGCTACACCTTC CASSQEETGPGYTF
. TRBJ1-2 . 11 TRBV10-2 TGCGCCAGCGGCCAGAACTATGGCTACACCTTC CASGQNYGYTF
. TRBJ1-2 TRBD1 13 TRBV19 TGTGCCAGTAGCCCGGGACAGGGGAATGGCTACACCTTC CASSPGQGNGYTF
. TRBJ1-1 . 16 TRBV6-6 TGTGCCAGCAGTGGGCGGACAGATTTAGGGGGTACTGAAGCTTTCTTT CASSGRTDLGGTEAFF
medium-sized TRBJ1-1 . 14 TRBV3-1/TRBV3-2 TGTGCCAGCAGCCAAGTTTCGGGCGGCGCTGAAGCTTTCTTT CASSQVSGGAEAFF
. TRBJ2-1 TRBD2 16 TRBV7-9 TGTGCCAGCAGCCTACCGACTAGCGTTGTTTCTCCGGGTGTCTTCTTC CASSLPTSVVSPGVFF
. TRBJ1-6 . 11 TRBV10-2 TGCGCCAGCAGAAAGAATTCACCCCTCCACTTT CASRKNSPLHF
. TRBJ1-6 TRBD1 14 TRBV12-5 TGTGCTAGTGGCTTGGGACAGGGTAATTCACCCCTCCACTTT CASGLGQGNSPLHF
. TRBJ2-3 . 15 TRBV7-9 TGTGCCAGCAGCTTAGGAGCGCTAGCGATGGATACGCAGTATTTT CASSLGALAMDTQYF
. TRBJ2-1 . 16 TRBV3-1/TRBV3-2 TGTGCCAGCAGCCAAGGGGTAATTAGCTCCTACAATGAGCAGTTCTTC CASSQGVISSYNEQFF
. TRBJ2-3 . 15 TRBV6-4 TGTGCCAGCAGTGACCAAGGAGGCCGCACAGATACGCAGTATTTT CASSDQGGRTDTQYF
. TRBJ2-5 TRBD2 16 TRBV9 TGTGCCAGCAGCGTAGGCGCGGGGGGGCCAGGGGAGACCCAGTACTTC CASSVGAGGPGETQYF
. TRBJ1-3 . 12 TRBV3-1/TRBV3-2 TGTGCCAGCAGCCCGTTCGGAAACACCATATATTTT CASSPFGNTIYF
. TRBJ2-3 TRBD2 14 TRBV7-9 TGTGCCAGCAGCCTAGCGGGGAGTACAGATACGCAGTATTTT CASSLAGSTDTQYF
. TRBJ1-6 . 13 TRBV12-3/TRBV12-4 TGTGCCAGCAGGGGAAATGCGGATTCACCCCTCCACTTT CASRGNADSPLHF
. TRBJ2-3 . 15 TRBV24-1 TGTGCCACCAGTGATCCCGAAGGACCCTCAGATACGCAGTATTTT CATSDPEGPSDTQYF
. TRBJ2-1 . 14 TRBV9 TGTGCCAGCAGCGCCGATGGCTCCTACAATGAGCAGTTCTTC CASSADGSYNEQFF
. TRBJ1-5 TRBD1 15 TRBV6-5 TGTGCCAGCAGCCAGCGGACAGGGGGCAGTCAGCCCCAGCATTTT CASSQRTGGSQPQHF
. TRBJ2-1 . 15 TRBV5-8 TGTGCCAGCAGCCCCCGAATGACCTCCTACAATGAGCAGTTCTTC CASSPRMTSYNEQFF
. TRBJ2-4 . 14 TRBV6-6 TGTGCCAGCAGTTACAGGGCAGGAAAGGACATTCAGTACTTC CASSYRAGKDIQYF
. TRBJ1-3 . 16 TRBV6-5 TGTGCCAGCAGTTACTCGACTCCTCCCTCTGGAAACACCATATATTTT CASSYSTPPSGNTIYF
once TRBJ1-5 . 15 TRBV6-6 TGTGCCAGCAGTTCCGAGGGAAGAGGAAGTCAGCCCCAGCATTTT CASSSEGRGSQPQHF
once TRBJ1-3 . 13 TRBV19 TGTGCCAGTATCGGTCGGCTTGGAAACACCATATATTTT CASIGRLGNTIYF
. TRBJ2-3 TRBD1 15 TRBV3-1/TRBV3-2 TGTGCCAGCAGCTCGGACAGGGGAGCGACAGATACGCAGTATTTT CASSSDRGATDTQYF
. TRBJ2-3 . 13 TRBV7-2 TGTGCCACCGGTGGGGGCCTCCGGGATACGCAGTATTTT CATGGGLRDTQYF
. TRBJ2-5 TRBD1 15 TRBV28 TGTGCCAGCAGATCGAGGGACAGCATACAAGAGACCCAGTACTTC CASRSRDSIQETQYF
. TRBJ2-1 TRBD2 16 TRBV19 TGTGCCAGTAGTAGCCGTAGCGGGGGGTTAATAAATGAGCAGTTCTTC CASSSRSGGLINEQFF
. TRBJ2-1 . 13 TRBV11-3 TGTGCCAGCAGCTTAGGAGAAATAGATGAGCAGTTCTTC CASSLGEIDEQFF
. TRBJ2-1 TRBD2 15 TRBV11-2 TGTGCCAGCAGCTTGGCTAGCGGGGGTTACAATGAGCAGTTCTTC CASSLASGGYNEQFF
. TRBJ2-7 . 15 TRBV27 . CASSTSGTSPYEQYF
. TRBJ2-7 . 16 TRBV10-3 TGTGCCATCAGTGAGTCGCCGGGACTTAGCTCCTACGAGCAGTACTTC CAISESPGLSSYEQYF
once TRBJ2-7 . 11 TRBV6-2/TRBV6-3 TGTGCCAGCAGTTACAAGGGCGAGCAGTACTTC CASSYKGEQYF
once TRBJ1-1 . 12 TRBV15 TGTGCCACCAGCAGGGATTCGCGGGAAGCTTTCTTT CATSRDSREAFF
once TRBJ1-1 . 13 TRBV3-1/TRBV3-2 TGTGCCAGCAGCCAAGGTAGGGGTTCTGAAGCTTTCTTT CASSQGRGSEAFF
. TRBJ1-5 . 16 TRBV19 TGTGCCAGTAGTATAGATCTATCAGGGTTCGGTCAGCCCCAGCATTTT CASSIDLSGFGQPQHF
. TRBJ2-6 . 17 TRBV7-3 TGTGCCAGCAGCCCCCTGACAGTACTCTCTGGGGCCAACGTCCTGACTTTC CASSPLTVLSGANVLTF
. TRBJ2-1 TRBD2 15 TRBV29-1 TGCAGCGTTGAAGGCGGGGGGGACTCCTACAATGAGCAGTTCTTC CSVEGGGDSYNEQFF
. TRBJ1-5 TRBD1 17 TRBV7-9 TGTGCCAGCAGCTTACGTTTGACAGGGTGGGGGGATCAGCCCCAGCATTTT CASSLRLTGWGDQPQHF
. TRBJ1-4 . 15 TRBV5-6 TGTGCCAGCAGCTTGGCCCTGGGGGGGATGGAAAAACTGTTTTTT CASSLALGGMEKLFF
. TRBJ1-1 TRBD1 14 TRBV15 TGTGCCACCAGCGGACAGGTGGAGGACACTGAAGCTTTCTTT CATSGQVEDTEAFF
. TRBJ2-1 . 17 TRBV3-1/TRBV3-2 TGTGCCAGCACCCGAGGAGGGGGCTCCTCCAACTACAATGAGCAGTTCTTC CASTRGGGSSNYNEQFF
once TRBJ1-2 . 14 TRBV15 TGTGCCACCAGCAGAGATATAAATAACTATGGCTACACCTTC CATSRDINNYGYTF
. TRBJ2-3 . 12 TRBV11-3 TGTGCCAGCAGCTTCAGCACAGATACGCAGTATTTT CASSFSTDTQYF
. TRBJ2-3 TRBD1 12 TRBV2 TGTGCCAGCGACAGGGGCACAGATACGCAGTATTTT CASDRGTDTQYF
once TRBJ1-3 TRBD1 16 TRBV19 TGTGCCAGTAGCCCTGGACAGGGGGCAATTGGAAACACCATATATTTT CASSPGQGAIGNTIYF
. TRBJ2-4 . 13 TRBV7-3 TGTGCCAGCAGCGAAGGGTTGGGAAACATTCAGTACTTC CASSEGLGNIQYF
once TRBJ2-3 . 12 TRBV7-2 TGTGCCAGCAGCTTATCTACAGATACGCAGTATTTT CASSLSTDTQYF